This TCR beta chain originates from a study of T cells after posttransplantation cyclophosphamide. Whole-study findings and limits: Donor CD8+ memory clones often dominated recipient blood repertoires at later times.

Some clones are missing from TCRdb's copy, which holds only in-frame ones; the method was immunoSEQ multiplex PCR. Here the sample spans 45,000 to 65,000 clones, 85% to 90% being singletons. As to this clone: Antigen: not known.

The CDR3 extends over 15 amino acids. V lost 4 bases to trimming and J lost 7 bases; unmatched junction nucleotides: 10. The V gene's germline CDR1 is SGHDT and CDR2 YYEEEE. The rearrangement joins TRBV5-6 to TRBJ2-4; 8 positions agree with TRBD1. Specimen: PBMCs. This sequence was found in a man aged 30 to 45 with a blood cancer, CMV-positive, and with a related stem cell donor. Here the CDR3 reads CASSLYDRGMNIQYF. CDR3 nucleotides: TGTGCCAGCAGCCTATATGACAGGGGCATGAACATTCAGTACTTC.